The following is a T cell receptor beta chain sequence with its context. Antigen specificity is unknown. Germline lookup yields CDR1 MNHNS and CDR2 SASEGT. The CDR3 covers 15 residues. Trimming shortened V by 1 base and J by 7 bases, and 11 bases separated the two germline ends. This entry belongs to a study of OX40 agonist ivuxolimab in advanced cancers. Whole-study context: Males comprised 75% to 90% of the group, whose mean age was about 60 years (range 23 to 79). The study's findings and limits: In the 0.1-3.0 mg/kg groups, partial responders showed among the lowest expansion.

Libraries were prepared by immunoSEQ multiplex PCR; TCRdb keeps only in-frame clonotypes and omits some of them. The data hold tens of thousands of clones, with over 80% observed a single time. The TCR originated in an adult with an advanced solid tumor such as melanoma, head and neck, liver or kidney cancer. V and J are TRBV6-1 and TRBJ1-6; D call uncertain. This specimen was CD4+ or CD8+ T cells sorted from blood, taken in a trial of the OX40 agonist ivuxolimab. The chain's CDR3 is CASSEGGAGNSPLHF. The CDR3 DNA reads TGTGCCAGCAGTGAAGGCGGCGCGGGGAATTCACCCCTCCACTTT.